These T cell receptor beta chains were read from a single sample in a study of blood T cell repertoires in COVID-19. This table comes from immunoSEQ multiplex PCR, and its TCRdb copy is limited to in-frame clones, with some not included. The sample has roughly 170,000 clones, about 87% seen once. The sample was peripheral blood. The source of these receptors is a man between 60 and 70 years old with acute or convalescent COVID-19. The CDR3 runs from the conserved cysteine through the conserved F or W. D genes are given only for firm matches.

d_call	cdr3_length	v_call	j_call	cdr3_aa	cdr3_nt
TRBD1	12	TRBV5-6	TRBJ1-2	CASSATGDGYTF	TGTGCCAGCAGCGCTACAGGGGATGGCTACACCTTC
TRBD1	16	TRBV30	TRBJ1-2	CAWILLGQGRDYGYTF	TGTGCCTGGATTCTACTGGGACAGGGTAGGGACTATGGCTACACCTTC
NA	14	TRBV5-4	TRBJ2-5	CASSFGLEEETQYF	TGTGCCAGCAGCTTTGGACTGGAGGAGGAGACCCAGTACTTC
TRBD1	15	TRBV5-6	TRBJ1-6	CASSLWDRDNSPLHF	TGTGCCAGCAGCTTGTGGGACAGGGATAATTCACCCCTCCACTTT
TRBD1	14	TRBV6-5	TRBJ1-2	CASRQGALNYGYTF	TGTGCCAGTAGACAGGGGGCCCTTAACTATGGCTACACCTTC
NA	17	TRBV27	TRBJ2-3	CASSSMKTGGGPDTQYF	TGTGCCAGCAGTTCGATGAAGACAGGAGGGGGCCCAGATACGCAGTATTTT
NA	14	TRBV5-6	TRBJ2-4	CASSYSGTPNIQYF	TGTGCCAGCAGCTATTCCGGGACACCAAACATTCAGTACTTC
TRBD1	14	TRBV7-8	TRBJ1-2	CASSFTRQGYGYTF	TGTGCCAGCAGCTTCACTCGACAGGGCTATGGCTACACCTTC
TRBD1	15	TRBV6-2/TRBV6-3	TRBJ1-1	CASSSPGQGYSEAFF	TGTGCCAGCAGCTCCCCGGGACAGGGGTACTCCGAAGCTTTCTTT
TRBD1	14	TRBV6-6	TRBJ2-2	CASTGGQGAGELFF	TGTGCCAGCACCGGGGGACAGGGGGCCGGGGAGCTGTTTTTT